These 23 T cell receptor beta chains were sequenced from one sample in a study of cytomegalovirus exposure and HLA in healthy donors. The PCR used 60 Vbeta and 13 Jbeta primers. The assay was immunoSEQ multiplex PCR, and TCRdb's table has in-frame clones only and misses some. The sample has 190,000 or so clones, around 83% seen once. The sequenced sample consisted of PBMCs. Every receptor here comes from a man aged 50 or older in good health and CMV-seronegative.

The rearrangement joins TRBV6-6 to TRBJ1-6, with a weak D call TRBD1 (5 bases). CDR3 length equals 15 residues. Trimming took off 4 bases at V and 5 bases at J, with 12 bases between the two ends. Per germline, CDR1 MNHNY and CDR2 SVGAGI (reference sequence). The CDR3 reads CASSSSTANNSPLHF. CDR3 bases: TGTGCCAGCAGTTCGTCGACAGCTAATAATTCACCCCTCCACTTT.

The chain joins TRBV7-8 to TRBJ2-2; D is possibly TRBD2 (6 bases). The CDR3 has 16 residues. The germline V gene has CDR1 SGHVS and CDR2 FQNEAQ. With 3 bases removed from V and 0 bases from J, the gap between germline ends came to 11 bases. CDR3 DNA sequence: TGTGCCAGCAGCTTTCGGGGCGGGACGAACACCGGGGAGCTGTTTTTT. This encodes CASSFRGGTNTGELFF.

The chain joins TRBV6-4 to TRBJ2-4, with TRBD1 matching over 8 bases. CDR1 and CDR2 (germline): MRHNA, SNTAGT. The CDR3 has 19 amino acids. J was trimmed by 5 bases and V by 0 bases; bases with no gene match: 15. The CDR3 loop is CASSDSKLLVGQGENIQYF. The CDR3 DNA reads as TGTGCCAGCAGTGACTCGAAATTATTAGTAGGACAGGGTGAAAACATTCAGTACTTC.

The chain is built from TRBV7-9 and TRBJ1-3; perhaps TRBD1 as D (6 bases). The CDR3 is 13 residues long. CDR1 and CDR2 from the germline V gene are SEHNR and FQNEAQ (reference sequence). V shed 5 bases and J shed 8 bases, with 13 bases lying between them. The CDR3 sequence is CASSLTGLDTIYF. DNA of the CDR3: TGTGCCAGCAGCCTTACAGGGTTGGACACCATATATTTT. Filled out from reference TRBV7-9 and TRBJ1-3, the complete variable domain reads DTGVSQNPRHKITKRGQNVTFRCDPISEHNRLYWYRQTLGQGPEFLTYFQNEAQLEKSRLLSDRFSAERPKGSFSTLEIQRTEQGDSAMYLCASSLTGLDTIYFGEGSWLTVV.

This clone was detected a few times. The V and J genes are TRBV5-1 and TRBJ1-4; D is unresolved. V was trimmed by 4 bases and J by 0 bases, leaving 10 bases between them. Germline V gene data show CDR1 as SGHRS and CDR2 as YFSETQ. The CDR3 covers 15 residues. The CDR3 is CASSPSGTTNEKLFF. In DNA form, the CDR3 reads TGCGCCAGCAGCCCTTCGGGTACAACTAATGAAAAACTGTTTTTT.

This chain joins TRBV18 and TRBJ2-7, with 9 nucleotides matching TRBD1. The CDR3 contains 14 residues. The V segment lost 1 base and the J segment 2 bases; nucleotides outside the gene matches: 0. Germline assignment: CDR1 KGHSH and CDR2 LQKENI. The CDR3, as DNA: TGTGCCAGCTCACCACGGACAGGGGCCTACGAGCAGTACTTC. It encodes CASSPRTGAYEQYF. Complete variable domain (other parts from reference TRBV18 and TRBJ2-7): NAGVMQNPRHLVRRRGQEARLRCSPMKGHSHVYWYRQLPEEGLKFMVYLQKENIIDESGMPKERFSAEFPKEGPSILRIQQVVRGDSAAYFCASSPRTGAYEQYFGPGTRLTVT.

This chain joins TRBV19 and TRBJ1-2; TRBD1 aligns across 11 bases. The CDR3 totals 16 residues. V gave up 7 bases and J gave up 7 bases; unmatched junction bases: 14. In germline, CDR1 is LNHDA, CDR2 SQIVND (reference sequence). The DNA of the CDR3 is TGTGCCAGTACCTGGACAGGGGGCAATTTGATTGGTGGCTACACCTTC. As protein: CASTWTGGNLIGGYTF. Combining the CDR3 with reference TRBV19 and TRBJ1-2 gives the whole variable domain DGGITQSPKYLFRKEGQNVTLSCEQNLNHDAMYWYRQDPGQGLRLIYYSQIVNDFQKGDIAEGYSVSREKKESFPLTVTSAQKNPTAFYLCASTWTGGNLIGGYTFGSGTRLTVV.

This rearrangement joins TRBV5-3 to TRBJ1-5, with D perhaps matching TRBD1 (6 bases). TRBV5-3 is classed as an ORF, of uncertain function. V lost 3 bases, J lost 4 bases, and 17 bases lay in between. The CDR3 runs to 16 residues. The CDR3 region has the DNA TGTGCCAGAAGCTGGATTATTAGACAGGCTAATCAGCCCCAGCATTTT. Its translation: CARSWIIRQANQPQHF.

The chain employs TRBV7-2 and TRBJ2-3; 7 nucleotides line up with TRBD2. CDR3 length: 19 residues. Germline CDR1 is SGHTA and CDR2 is FQGNSA. J gave up 5 bases and V 3 bases, and 20 bases lay outside the gene matches. CDR3 amino acids: CASSFRPIAGDRTLDTQYF. CDR3 coding DNA: TGTGCCAGCAGCTTCCGGCCCATTGCGGGGGATCGGACCCTAGATACGCAGTATTTT.

The CDR3 bases are TGCGCCAGCAGCCAAGATTCAGGGTGGGAGACCCAGTACTTC. It is translated as CASSQDSGWETQYF. This sequence joins TRBV4-3 and TRBJ2-5; perhaps TRBD1 as D (5 bases). The germline V gene has CDR1 LGHNA and CDR2 YSLEER. The CDR3 spans 14 residues. Trimming removed 0 bases at V and 5 bases at J, with 10 bases between.

V and J are TRBV2 and TRBJ1-5; a possible D gene is TRBD1 (6 bases). Germline V lookup: CDR1 SNHLY, CDR2 FYNNEI. Trimming pared 8 bases from V and 0 bases from J, leaving 11 bases between. CDR3 length equals 14 residues. CDR3 loop: CASHREYSNQPQHF. The CDR3 region has the DNA TGTGCCAGCCACAGGGAGTATAGCAATCAGCCCCAGCATTTT.

About this clone itself: The junction and the germline gene differ at one end; a read error may be behind it. The genes are TRBV7-9 and TRBJ2-1; D might be TRBD1 (6 bases). This CDR3 has 12 residues. CDR1 and CDR2 (germline): SEHNR, FQNEAQ (reference sequence). The chain's CDR3 is CSSSGQYNEQFF. The CDR3, as DNA: TGTTCCAGCAGTGGACAGTACAATGAGCAGTTCTTC. Full variable domain (remainder filled in from reference TRBV7-9 and TRBJ2-1): DTGVSQNPRHKITKRGQNVTFRCDPISEHNRLYWYRQTLGQGPEFLTYFQNEAQLEKSRLLSDRFSAERPKGSFSTLEIQRTEQGDSAMYLCSSSGQYNEQFFGPGTRLTVL.

V gene TRBV5-1 combines with J gene TRBJ1-5; D possibly corresponds to TRBD1 (6 bases). The V end was cut by 0 bases, the J end by 6 bases, with 7 bases between. In germline, CDR1 is SGHRS, CDR2 YFSETQ. CDR3 size: 13 residues. In nucleotides, the CDR3 is TGCGCCAGCAGCTTGGAACAGGGTCAGCCCCAGCATTTT. Protein sequence: CASSLEQGQPQHF.

This chain joins TRBV2 and TRBJ2-1; tentative D call: TRBD1 (7 bases). The CDR3 has 12 residues. Germline CDR1 SNHLY, CDR2 FYNNEI. V was trimmed by 8 bases and J by 5 bases, leaving 10 bases between them. CDR3 DNA sequence: TGTGCCAGCCGCGGGACAGACAATGAGCAGTTCTTC. Protein: CASRGTDNEQFF.

The chain couples TRBV11-3 to TRBJ1-2, with D possibly matching TRBD1 (6 bases). The CDR3 sequence is 13 residues long. The ends were cut back, 5 bases at V and 4 bases at J, with 11 bases in the middle. Looked up from germline, CDR1 is SGHNT and CDR2 is YENEEA. DNA for the CDR3: TGTGCCAGCAGCACAGGGCTCCCCTATGGCTACACCTTC. This encodes CASSTGLPYGYTF.

The J gene is TRBJ2-7, the V gene TRBV2; possibly TRBD2 for D (6 bases). The V end lost 7 bases, the J end lost 3 bases, and 16 bases lay between the germline ends. Germline assignment: CDR1 SNHLY and CDR2 FYNNEI. There are 14 residues in the CDR3. The CDR3 spells CASIRGTSSYEQYF. The CDR3 DNA sequence: TGTGCCAGCATCCGGGGCACTAGCAGCTACGAGCAGTACTTC. Filled out from reference TRBV2 and TRBJ2-7, the complete variable domain reads EPEVTQTPSHQVTQMGQEVILRCVPISNHLYFYWYRQILGQKVEFLVSFYNNEISEKSEIFDDQFSVERPDGSNFTLKIRSTKLEDSAMYFCASIRGTSSYEQYFGPGTRLTVT.

This clone occurred a few times. This chain links TRBV5-6 with TRBJ2-3; D perhaps matches TRBD1 (6 bases). Germline CDR1 reads SGHDT; CDR2 reads YYEEEE. V was trimmed by 5 bases and J by 3 bases, leaving 13 bases between them. The CDR3 is 14 amino acids. The CDR3 protein is CASSAGVRTDTQYF. Written as DNA, the CDR3 is TGTGCCAGCAGTGCAGGGGTTAGAACAGATACGCAGTATTTT.

The chain combines TRBV7-8 with TRBJ2-2, with TRBD2 matching over 10 bases. The germline CDR1 and CDR2 sequences are SGHVS and FQNEAQ. CDR3 length: 17 amino acids. Germline trimming cut 1 base from V and 6 bases from J; bases unmatched to any gene: 8. CDR3 amino acids: CASSLGPPSGSSGELFF. CDR3 coding DNA: TGTGCCAGCAGCTTAGGACCCCCTAGCGGGAGTTCCGGGGAGCTGTTTTTT. The complete variable domain, with remaining parts taken from reference TRBV7-8 and TRBJ2-2, reads GAGVSQSPRYKVAKRGQDVALRCDPISGHVSLFWYQQALGQGPEFLTYFQNEAQLDKSGLPSDRFFAERPEGSVSTLKIQRTQQEDSAVYLCASSLGPPSGSSGELFFGEGSRLTVL.

This chain connects TRBV2 to TRBJ2-5; D perhaps matches TRBD2 (5 bases). Germline V lookup: CDR1 SNHLY, CDR2 FYNNEI. This CDR3 is built from 13 residues. V shed 6 bases and J shed 6 bases, with 14 bases lying between them. CDR3 protein: CASRPRGGQTQYF. The CDR3, as DNA: TGTGCCAGCAGGCCCCGGGGTGGACAGACCCAGTACTTC.

Regarding this clone: At one boundary the junction diverges from the germline segment, which might be a read error. This chain uses TRBV7-9 with TRBJ1-4; no firm D call. The CDR3 length is 12 residues. From germline, CDR1 is SEHNR and CDR2 FQNEAQ (reference sequence). This CDR3 reads CSSSLPFEKLFF. Here the CDR3 DNA reads TGTTCCAGCAGCTTACCCTTTGAAAAACTGTTTTTT. The complete variable domain, with remaining parts taken from reference TRBV7-9 and TRBJ1-4, reads DTGVSQNPRHKITKRGQNVTFRCDPISEHNRLYWYRQTLGQGPEFLTYFQNEAQLEKSRLLSDRFSAERPKGSFSTLEIQRTEQGDSAMYLCSSSLPFEKLFFGSGTQLSVL.

This chain uses TRBV18 with TRBJ1-2, with TRBD1 as a possible D gene (5 bases). V was cut by 3 bases and J by 6 bases, with 11 bases left in between. Germline V CDR1 and CDR2: KGHSH, LQKENI. This CDR3 spans 13 amino acids. CDR3 region: CASSPTGGDGYTF. CDR3 nucleotide sequence: TGTGCCAGCTCACCCACGGGGGGTGATGGCTACACCTTC.

The chain uses TRBV7-2 and TRBJ1-1; D ambiguous. The germline V gene has CDR1 SGHTA and CDR2 FQGNSA. The CDR3 is 12 residues long. V gave up 6 bases and J gave up 5 bases, with 10 bases separating them. This chain's CDR3 is CASRHDWTEAFF. The CDR3 DNA sequence: TGTGCCAGCAGACATGACTGGACTGAAGCTTTCTTT.

The V and J genes are TRBV9 and TRBJ2-5, with 7 bases matching TRBD2. There are 14 residues in the CDR3. Germline loops: CDR1 SGDLS, CDR2 YYNGEE. V lost 1 base, J lost 5 bases, and 5 bases stayed unmatched. DNA of the CDR3: TGTGCCAGCAGCGTACTAGCGGAAGCGGAGACCCAGTACTTC. Translating it yields CASSVLAEAETQYF. Full variable domain (rest looked up from reference TRBV9 and TRBJ2-5): DSGVTQTPKHLITATGQRVTLRCSPRSGDLSVYWYQQSLDQGLQFLIQYYNGEERAKGNILERFSAQQFPDLHSELNLSSLELGDSALYFCASSVLAEAETQYFGPGTRLLVL.